This T cell receptor (beta chain) is drawn from a study of blood T cell repertoires in COVID-19. In the study's own analysis: Quantification of nucleated cells was approximated via reference gene primer amplification. Produced via immunoSEQ multiplex PCR; TCRdb's table is partial and in-frame only. V and J calls and clone size follow that table, whereas D and trimming were derived from the DNA. Of approximately 64,000 clones listed, 81% are singletons. CDR1 and CDR2 (germline): SQVTM, ANQGSEA. Germline trimming cut 1 base from V and 3 bases from J; bases unmatched to any gene: 10. This CDR3 region has 17 residues.

The chain joins TRBV29-1 to TRBJ1-1, with 11 bases matching TRBD1. The sequenced sample was peripheral blood. The source of this sequence is a woman in her 70s with acute or convalescent COVID-19. CDR3 protein: CSVEVSPRDRGDTEAFF. The CDR3 region has the DNA TGCAGCGTTGAAGTCAGCCCCCGGGACAGGGGGGACACTGAAGCTTTCTTT. Together with reference TRBV29-1 and TRBJ1-1, the CDR3 gives the full variable domain: SAVISQKPSRDICQRGTSLTIQCQVDSQVTMMFWYRQQPGQSLTLIATANQGSEATYESGFVIDKFPISRPNLTFSTLTVSNMSPEDSSIYLCSVEVSPRDRGDTEAFFGQGTRLTVV.